The 6 T cell receptor beta chains listed next were all sequenced from one sample in a study of CDR3 diversity in severe acne. TCRdb reanalysed the PCR reads using MiXCR and keeps one entry per CDR3 protein. The data show about 86,000 distinct CDR3 sequences, 45% to 60% seen once. The sequenced sample consisted of blood. The receptors were gathered from a male donor in good health, without acne.

Here the CDR3 DNA reads TGTGCCAGCAGCCTCGGCCGGTCTAACTATGGCTACACCTTC. Protein: CASSLGRSNYGYTF. The chain employs TRBV11-2 and TRBJ1-2; D unclear. V was pared by 5 bases and J by 0 bases, with 10 bases between. The CDR3 covers 14 residues. Germline CDR1 is SGHAT and CDR2 is FQNNGV. Supplemented by reference TRBV11-2 and TRBJ1-2, the full variable domain reads EAGVAQSPRYKIIEKRQSVAFWCNPISGHATLYWYQQILGQGPKLLIQFQNNGVVDDSQLPKDRFSAERLKGVDSTLKIQPAKLEDSAVYLCASSLGRSNYGYTFGSGTRLTVV.

The sample holds one count of this clonotype. The chain recombines TRBV7-6 with TRBJ2-1, with 8 bases identical to TRBD1. The CDR3 runs 16 residues. Trimming at V came to 5 bases and at J to 2 bases, leaving 8 bases not matched to a gene. Germline V CDR1 and CDR2: SGHVS, FNYEAQ. The CDR3 protein is CASSPDLDRAYNEQFF. DNA for the CDR3: TGTGCCAGCAGCCCGGACTTGGACAGGGCCTACAATGAGCAGTTCTTC.

The chain employs TRBV7-8 and TRBJ2-3, with no clear D. V was clipped by 1 base and J by 2 bases, with 7 bases between them. The CDR3 is 14 residues long. Germline V gene data show CDR1 as SGHVS and CDR2 as FQNEAQ. In DNA, the CDR3 is TGTGCCAGCAGCTTAGGTACTAACACAGATACGCAGTATTTT. Translation gives CASSLGTNTDTQYF.

This sequence joins TRBV6-4 and TRBJ2-7; the D gene is possibly TRBD1 (5 bases). Trimming stripped 6 bases from V and 0 bases from J, with 9 bases between. In germline, CDR1 is MRHNA, CDR2 SNTAGT. This CDR3 has 13 amino acids. The DNA of the CDR3 is TGTGCCAGCAGCGCGACAGTCTCCTACGAGCAGTACTTC. This gives the protein CASSATVSYEQYF.

Comment on this clonotype: A read error may account for a junction end that differs from germline. The gene calls are TRBV20-1 and TRBJ2-5; TRBD2 agrees at 9 bases. Germline assignment: CDR1 DFQATT and CDR2 SNEGSKA (reference sequence). The CDR3 covers 14 residues. CDR3 region: CSASRSGRTETQHF. In DNA form, the CDR3 reads TGCAGTGCTAGTCGCAGCGGGAGGACGGAGACCCAGCACTTC.

V gene TRBV20-1 combines with J gene TRBJ1-1; TRBD1 is a possible D gene (6 bases). Trimming took 0 bases from V and 4 from J, leaving 18 bases between them. From germline, CDR1 is DFQATT and CDR2 SNEGSKA (reference sequence). This CDR3 spans 16 amino acids. This chain's CDR3 is CSARDLSGGSSTEAFF. As DNA, the CDR3 is TGCAGTGCTAGAGATCTTTCGGGGGGCAGTTCCACTGAAGCTTTCTTT.